Sequencing of this T cell receptor beta chain was carried out in a study of cytomegalovirus exposure and HLA in healthy donors. Study observations and caveats: Cytomegalovirus-associated TCR beta chains were listed, numbering roughly 150. When presence/absence was analysed, sequencing depth was taken to be roughly uniform across donors.

PCR amplification relied on 60 Vbeta primers (plus 13 Jbeta primers). Sequencing used immunoSEQ multiplex PCR; TCRdb keeps in-frame clones, though not all of them. The sample has 170,000 or so clones; around four fifths are singletons. A word on this clone: Its cognate antigen is unknown.

The sequence derives from an older woman in good health and CMV-seropositive. What was sequenced was PBMCs.

CDR3 region: CASSLQNEQFF. For the CDR3, the DNA is TGTGCCAGCAGCTTACAGAATGAGCAGTTCTTC. The V gene is TRBV7-2, the J gene TRBJ2-1; no clear D gene. Trimming pared 2 bases from V and 7 bases from J, leaving 3 bases between. Germline lookup yields CDR1 SGHTA and CDR2 FQGNSA. This CDR3 spans 11 amino acids. Supplemented by reference TRBV7-2 and TRBJ2-1, the full variable domain reads GAGVSQSPSNKVTEKGKDVELRCDPISGHTALYWYRQSLGQGLEFLIYFQGNSAPDKSGLPSDRFSAERTGGSVSTLTIQRTQQEDSAVYLCASSLQNEQFFGPGTRLTVL.